These 7 T cell receptor beta chains were all obtained from the same sample, sequenced in a study of early T cells in non-severe SARS-CoV-2 infection. TCRdb independently ran MiXCR on the 5' RACE reads; one entry per CDR3 protein. This sample carries some 55,000 distinct CDR3 sequences, around 12% of them seen once, and the ten largest clones take roughly 2.5%. The sequencing used whole blood, collected at baseline. The receptor set was obtained from an adult who was a healthcare worker with PCR-confirmed SARS-CoV-2 infection or an uninfected control (not recorded which).

Ten or more counts support this clonotype. The chain is built from TRBV28 and TRBJ2-1; D call uncertain. Germline CDR1 is MDHEN and CDR2 is SYDVKM. Trimming took off 6 bases at V and 5 bases at J, with 14 bases between the two ends. This CDR3 comprises 14 residues. As DNA, the CDR3 is TGTGCCAGCAGCATCCGGGTCGGAAACAATGAGCAGTTCTTC. This codes for CASSIRVGNNEQFF. Full variable domain (outside the CDR3, taken from reference TRBV28 and TRBJ2-1): DVKVTQSSRYLVKRTGEKVFLECVQDMDHENMFWYRQDPGLGLRLIYFSYDVKMKEKGDIPEGYSVSREKKERFSLILESASTNQTSMYLCASSIRVGNNEQFFGPGTRLTVL.

This clonotype has at least ten counts. The rearrangement links TRBV10-2 to TRBJ2-5, with 9 positions matching TRBD2. Germline V gives CDR1 WSHSY, CDR2 SAAADI. The CDR3 is made up of 14 amino acids. V shed 8 bases and J 2 bases; nucleotides not matched to a gene: 6. The CDR3 sequence is CASGLAGKQETQYF. DNA of the CDR3: TGCGCCAGCGGGCTAGCGGGGAAACAAGAGACCCAGTACTTC.

This clonotype was detected a few times. The genes are TRBV12-3 or TRBV12-4 and TRBJ1-1; 8 nucleotides agree with TRBD1. V was pared by 5 bases and J by 3 bases, with 5 bases of the junction left unmatched. The length of the CDR3 is 14 residues. The CDR3 DNA is TGTGCCAGCAGTCCCCGACAGGGGTACACTGAAGCTTTCTTT. Translation gives CASSPRQGYTEAFF.

In this sample, this clonotype turned up a few times. V gene TRBV12-3 or TRBV12-4 combines with J gene TRBJ2-7, with D hard to call. The CDR3 runs to 13 residues. V lost 6 bases and J 3 bases, leaving 12 bases between the germline ends. The CDR3 DNA is TGTGCCAGCAGGGTCGGAGAAAACTACGAGCAGTACTTC. This gives the protein CASRVGENYEQYF.

This clonotype showed up just a few times. V gene TRBV6-1 combines with J gene TRBJ1-1; 10 nucleotides agree with TRBD1. V lost 4 bases, J lost 10 bases, and 6 bases stayed unmatched. Germline lookup yields CDR1 MNHNS and CDR2 SASEGT. This CDR3 has 13 residues. CDR3: CASSVDRGRTAFF. In nucleotides, the CDR3 is TGTGCCAGCAGTGTGGACAGGGGGAGGACAGCTTTCTTT.

The J gene is TRBJ2-3, the V gene TRBV11-2; maybe TRBD2 (5 bases). The CDR3 contains 11 residues. V lost 5 bases and J 10 bases, leaving 10 bases between the germline ends. The germline gives CDR1 SGHAT, CDR2 FQNNGV. CDR3 loop: CASSPRTSQYF. The CDR3 DNA sequence: TGTGCCAGCAGCCCCCGGACTTCGCAGTATTTT.

The chain uses TRBV7-2 and TRBJ2-1; 11 bases are a match to TRBD2. Germline CDR1 SGHTA, CDR2 FQGNSA. This CDR3 has 17 residues. The V and J ends lost 5 bases and 2 bases, in that order; junction bases with no gene match: 8. CDR3 region: CASSPQKLAGAYNEQFF. The CDR3 bases are TGTGCCAGCAGCCCCCAAAAACTAGCGGGAGCCTACAATGAGCAGTTCTTC. Using reference TRBV7-2 and TRBJ2-1 for the parts outside the CDR3, the full variable domain is GAGVSQSPSNKVTEKGKDVELRCDPISGHTALYWYRQSLGQGLEFLIYFQGNSAPDKSGLPSDRFSAERTGGSVSTLTIQRTQQEDSAVYLCASSPQKLAGAYNEQFFGPGTRLTVL.